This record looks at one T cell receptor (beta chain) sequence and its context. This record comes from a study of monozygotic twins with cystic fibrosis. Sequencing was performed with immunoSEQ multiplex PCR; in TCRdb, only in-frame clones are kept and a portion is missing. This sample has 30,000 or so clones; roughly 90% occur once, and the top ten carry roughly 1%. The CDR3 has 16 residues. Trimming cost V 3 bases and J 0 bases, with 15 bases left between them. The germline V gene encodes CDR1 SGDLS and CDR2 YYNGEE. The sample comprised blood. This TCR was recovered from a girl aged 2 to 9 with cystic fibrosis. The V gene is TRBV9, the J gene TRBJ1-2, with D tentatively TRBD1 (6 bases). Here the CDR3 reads CASSAPSQGPNYGYTF. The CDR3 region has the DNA TGTGCCAGCAGCGCCCCCTCACAGGGACCTAACTATGGCTACACCTTC.